The 8 T cell receptor beta chains in this list originate from one sample, sequenced in a study of T-cell reconstitution after alpha-beta-depleted transplantation in children. Preparation of the TCRbeta library involved a method that used unique molecular identifiers. TCRdb used MiXCR to reprocess the PCR reads, holding one entry per CDR3 protein. In the table there are 150,000 to 200,000 distinct CDR3 sequences, just under 6.5% of which are singletons. The material was PBMCs, obtained before TCRalphabeta/CD19-depleted stem cell transplant. The receptors here all came from a girl under three years old with combined immunodeficiency, due to receive a stem cell transplant.

This clonotype was detected ten times or more. The CDR3 reads CASSLAAGNYEQYF. CDR3 coding DNA: TGTGCCAGCAGCTTAGCGGCGGGCAACTACGAGCAGTACTTC. The rearrangement joins TRBV7-2 to TRBJ2-7, with D perhaps matching TRBD2 (5 bases). V lost 0 bases, J lost 3 bases, and 9 bases lay in between. The CDR3 is 14 amino acids. CDR1 and CDR2 (germline): SGHTA, FQGNSA.

This clonotype was detected ten times or more. The rearrangement uses TRBV19 and TRBJ2-7; 7 nucleotides agree with TRBD2. The CDR3 covers 15 residues. The germline V gene has CDR1 LNHDA and CDR2 SQIVND (reference sequence). The V segment lost 3 bases and the J segment 4 bases; nucleotides outside the gene matches: 9. The CDR3 bases are TGTGCCAGTAGTATTCATCAGCGGGGTGGATACGAGCAGTACTTC. Its translation: CASSIHQRGGYEQYF. The complete variable domain, with remaining parts taken from reference TRBV19 and TRBJ2-7, reads DGGITQSPKYLFRKEGQNVTLSCEQNLNHDAMYWYRQDPGQGLRLIYYSQIVNDFQKGDIAEGYSVSREKKESFPLTVTSAQKNPTAFYLCASSIHQRGGYEQYFGPGTRLTVT.

This clonotype has ten or more counts. This chain connects TRBV12-3 or TRBV12-4 to TRBJ2-1; TRBD2 is a possible D gene (6 bases). CDR3 length: 15 residues. V gave up 3 bases and J gave up 8 bases, with 17 bases separating them. CDR3 protein: CASSFPAGSSYEQFF. The CDR3 nucleotides read TGTGCCAGCAGTTTTCCCGCGGGATCTAGTTATGAGCAGTTCTTC.

The rearrangement links TRBV9 to TRBJ2-1, with unresolved D. With 0 bases removed from V and 4 bases from J, the gap between germline ends came to 17 bases. The length of the CDR3 is 17 residues. Germline CDR1 SGDLS, CDR2 YYNGEE. The CDR3 region is CASSVVGIPGPYNEQFF. The CDR3 nucleotides are TGTGCCAGCAGCGTAGTTGGGATCCCCGGGCCTTACAATGAGCAGTTCTTC.

This clonotype was seen at least ten times. This sequence joins TRBV12-3 or TRBV12-4 and TRBJ2-7; D perhaps matches TRBD2 (5 bases). This CDR3 is built from 12 residues. Trimming removed 7 bases from V and 5 bases from J, with 12 bases in between. CDR3 protein: CASTSDGDEQYF. The CDR3 DNA reads TGTGCCAGCACCTCGGACGGGGACGAGCAGTACTTC.

This chain links TRBV7-2 with TRBJ2-1, with 7 nucleotides matching TRBD2. V trimming: 1 base; J trimming: 5 bases; junction bases outside the gene matches: 8. CDR1 SGHTA and CDR2 FQGNSA come from the germline V gene. There are 16 residues in the CDR3. The chain's CDR3 is CASSLVSSGENNEQFF. DNA of the CDR3: TGTGCCAGCAGCTTAGTTTCCAGCGGGGAAAACAATGAGCAGTTCTTC.

This clonotype was detected ten times or more. The V and J genes are TRBV4-3 and TRBJ1-6; 7 bases agree with TRBD1. The CDR3 sequence is 16 residues long. V shed 0 bases, J shed 8 bases, and the junction held 7 bases outside the gene matches. Germline V gene sequence: CDR1 LGHNA, CDR2 YSLEER. The CDR3 DNA reads as TGCGCCAGCAGCCAAGATGAACAGGGGACGTATTCACCCCTCCACTTT. This encodes CASSQDEQGTYSPLHF.

This clonotype showed up just once. The rearrangement uses TRBV7-9 and TRBJ1-4; D is possibly TRBD1 (5 bases). Germline V CDR1 and CDR2: SEHNR, FQNEAQ (reference sequence). The length of the CDR3 is 13 residues. Trimming cost V 7 bases and J 7 bases, with 13 bases left between them. CDR3 in DNA: TGTGCCAGCATCCCGGCGAGGGGTGAAAAACTGTTTTTT. Translation gives CASIPARGEKLFF.